The 31 T cell receptor beta chains below were found in one sample sequenced in a study of Ad26.COV2.S vaccination and SARS-CoV-2 variants. Treatment in this sample: around 19 received Ad26.COV2.S at low or high dose, single or two shots; 5 received placebo; per-sample allocation not given. Samples came from day 63 after the first vaccine or placebo injection. The repertoire was sequenced with immunoSEQ multiplex PCR; TCRdb's copy has only in-frame clones and lacks some. The sample consists of some 290,000 clones, approximately 86% of them appearing once. This sample comprised peripheral blood, obtained in a trial of Ad26.COV2.S vaccine versus placebo. All receptors derive from a person between 18 and 59 years old who received the Ad26.COV2.S COVID-19 vaccine or a placebo.

The gene calls are TRBV5-6 and TRBJ2-7; D ambiguous. The V end was cut by 1 base, the J end by 1 base, with 6 bases between. The germline V gene has CDR1 SGHDT and CDR2 YYEEEE. The CDR3 runs 13 residues. For the CDR3, the DNA is TGTGCCAGCAGCTTGCGCGGATCCTACGAGCAGTACTTC. Translating it yields CASSLRGSYEQYF.

The rearrangement uses TRBV27 and TRBJ2-7; TRBD1 agrees at 7 bases. Germline assignment: CDR1 MNHEY and CDR2 SMNVEV (reference sequence). V gave up 6 bases and J gave up 3 bases; unmatched junction bases: 8. The CDR3 runs 14 residues. The CDR3 DNA reads TGTGCCAGCAGCAAAACAGGGGATTACTACGAGCAGTACTTC. It specifies CASSKTGDYYEQYF.

The chain recombines TRBV18 with TRBJ1-6; the D is unclear. In germline, CDR1 is KGHSH, CDR2 LQKENI. Trimming left V 3 bases short and J 8 bases short, with 11 bases between. CDR3 length equals 14 residues. CDR3 DNA sequence: TGTGCCAGCTCACCCGATAGGACTTATTCACCCCTCCACTTT. Translating it yields CASSPDRTYSPLHF.

The rearrangement joins TRBV24-1 to TRBJ2-2, with 9 nucleotides matching TRBD1. V lost 7 bases to trimming and J lost 1 base; unmatched junction nucleotides: 0. The CDR3 contains 14 residues. CDR1 and CDR2 (germline): KGHDR, SFDVKD. DNA of the CDR3: TGTGCCACCAGGACAGGGGGGAACACCGGGGAGCTGTTTTTT. This gives the protein CATRTGGNTGELFF.

The genes are TRBV10-1 and TRBJ1-2; D is possibly TRBD1 (6 bases). This CDR3 region has 16 residues. Germline CDR1 and CDR2: WNHNN and SYGVQD (reference sequence). V was pared by 0 bases and J by 4 bases, with 15 bases between. The CDR3 DNA sequence: TGCGCCAGCAGTGAGTCCAGGGGCAGGCTGGGCTATGGCTACACCTTC. Protein product: CASSESRGRLGYGYTF.

V gene TRBV6-5 combines with J gene TRBJ2-7; 10 bases are shared with TRBD2. Losses at the gene ends were 9 bases for V and 3 bases for J; bases not matched to a gene: 8. This CDR3 comprises 14 residues. Per germline, CDR1 MNHEY and CDR2 SVGAGI. CDR3 region: CASCLGLADYEQYF. The CDR3 coding sequence is TGTGCCAGTTGCCTCGGACTAGCGGACTACGAGCAGTACTTC.

V and J are TRBV11-2 and TRBJ2-3; D gene ambiguous. The CDR3 has 11 residues. V was cut by 6 bases and J by 6 bases, with 7 bases left in between. The germline V gene encodes CDR1 SGHAT and CDR2 FQNNGV. CDR3 loop: CASSRADTQYF. CDR3 DNA: TGTGCCAGCAGTCGCGCCGATACGCAGTATTTT.

Only one count was recorded for this clone. The chain carries TRBV7-3 and TRBJ2-1; 8 nucleotides match TRBD2. The junction had 7 bases not matched to a gene; V was cut back by 1 base and J by 8 bases. Germline loops: CDR1 SGHTA, CDR2 FQGTGA. The CDR3 has 15 amino acids. CDR3 region: CASSLKAGVIDEQFF. As DNA, the CDR3 is TGTGCCAGCAGCTTAAAAGCGGGGGTTATTGATGAGCAGTTCTTC.

The chain carries TRBV24-1 and TRBJ1-2; TRBD1 matches 7 bases. CDR3 length: 15 amino acids. Germline lookup yields CDR1 KGHDR and CDR2 SFDVKD. V shed 4 bases, J shed 4 bases, and the junction held 8 bases outside the gene matches. The CDR3: CATSESGTAPYGYTF. Written as DNA, the CDR3 is TGTGCCACCAGTGAGTCCGGGACAGCCCCCTATGGCTACACCTTC.

This chain uses TRBV14 with TRBJ2-2; 8 bases align to TRBD1. J was trimmed by 5 bases and V by 4 bases; bases with no gene match: 9. Germline V gene data show CDR1 as SGHDN and CDR2 as FVKESK. CDR3 length equals 16 residues. The CDR3 sequence: CASSPLQGALTGELFF. Written as DNA, the CDR3 is TGTGCCAGCAGCCCCCTGCAGGGGGCATTAACCGGGGAGCTGTTTTTT.

The rearrangement links TRBV29-1 to TRBJ1-2; possible D gene TRBD1, 6 bases. The CDR3 is made up of 14 amino acids. The V gene lost 0 bases and the J gene lost 2 bases, with 10 bases spanning the gap. Per the germline V gene, CDR1 is SQVTM and CDR2 is ANQGSEA. CDR3 sequence: CSVEDPDRNYGYTF. The CDR3 DNA reads TGCAGCGTTGAAGACCCGGACAGAAACTATGGCTACACCTTC.

The chain employs TRBV5-5 and TRBJ2-7; TRBD1 aligns across 9 bases. V shed 4 bases, J shed 6 bases, and the junction held 14 bases outside the gene matches. The CDR3 runs 16 residues. Looked up from germline, CDR1 is SGHKS and CDR2 is YYEKEE (reference sequence). The CDR3 is CASSQNPGTGKGEQYF. DNA for the CDR3: TGTGCCAGCAGCCAGAACCCTGGGACAGGGAAGGGCGAGCAGTACTTC.

V gene TRBV7-3 combines with J gene TRBJ1-2; 10 nucleotides agree with TRBD1. Unmatched junction bases numbered 3, after V lost 1 base and J lost 7 bases. CDR3 length equals 14 residues. CDR1 is SGHTA, CDR2 FQGTGA, per germline. CDR3 DNA: TGTGCCAGCAGCTTAATCCGGACAGGGGGTGGCTACACCTTC. It translates to CASSLIRTGGGYTF.

This clone was detected only a few times. J is TRBJ2-7 and V is TRBV11-3; D call uncertain. The CDR3 loop spans 14 amino acids. Per germline, CDR1 SGHNT and CDR2 YENEEA. The germline V and J ends were trimmed by 2 bases and 2 bases, with 10 bases remaining between them. The CDR3 sequence is CASSLSVGPYEQYF. The CDR3 nucleotides are TGTGCCAGCAGCTTAAGCGTAGGCCCCTACGAGCAGTACTTC.

V gene TRBV19 combines with J gene TRBJ2-3; a possible D gene is TRBD2 (5 bases). Germline V gives CDR1 LNHDA, CDR2 SQIVND (reference sequence). The CDR3 is 14 amino acids. Trimming left V 3 bases short and J 0 bases short, with 7 bases between. The CDR3, as DNA: TGTGCCAGTAGTATCTCGGGGAGCACAGATACGCAGTATTTT. Protein: CASSISGSTDTQYF. Looking up the rest from reference TRBV19 and TRBJ2-3 gives the full variable domain: DGGITQSPKYLFRKEGQNVTLSCEQNLNHDAMYWYRQDPGQGLRLIYYSQIVNDFQKGDIAEGYSVSREKKESFPLTVTSAQKNPTAFYLCASSISGSTDTQYFGPGTRLTVL.

Only one count was recorded for this clone. The V gene is TRBV4-1, the J gene TRBJ2-1; D is possibly TRBD1 (6 bases). The V gene's germline CDR1 is MGHRA and CDR2 YSYEKL. This CDR3 region has 14 residues. Trimming stripped 0 bases from V and 9 bases from J, with 12 bases between. The CDR3 region is CASSQDDRRGEQFF. In DNA form, the CDR3 reads TGCGCCAGCAGCCAAGACGACAGGCGCGGTGAGCAGTTCTTC.

The table lists this clone with a few counts. The CDR3 DNA sequence: TGTGCCAGCAGCCAAATAGACAGTTCTGGGTCACCCCTCCACTTT. This sequence encodes CASSQIDSSGSPLHF. The chain combines TRBV14 with TRBJ1-6; D perhaps matches TRBD1 (5 bases). The CDR3 totals 15 residues. Between the trimmed V and J ends, which lost 2 bases and 10 bases, there was a span of 15 bases. Looked up from germline, CDR1 is SGHDN and CDR2 is FVKESK. Drawing the rest from reference TRBV14 and TRBJ1-6, the complete variable domain is EAGVTQFPSHSVIEKGQTVTLRCDPISGHDNLYWYRRVMGKEIKFLLHFVKESKQDESGMPNNRFLAERTGGTYSTLKVQPAELEDSGVYFCASSQIDSSGSPLHFGNGTRLTVT.

The gene calls are TRBV28 and TRBJ1-4; TRBD1 matches 9 bases. This CDR3 is built from 14 residues. Germline-derived CDR1 and CDR2 are MDHEN and SYDVKM. The J segment lost 8 bases and the V segment lost 4 bases, leaving 5 bases of the junction unmatched. The CDR3: CASSSTDRGEKLFF. CDR3 coding DNA: TGTGCCAGCAGTTCTACGGACAGGGGAGAAAAACTGTTTTTT.

The V gene is TRBV6-5, the J gene TRBJ2-1; 8 bases fit TRBD1. V shed 6 bases and J 4 bases; nucleotides not matched to a gene: 8. Germline V gene data show CDR1 as MNHEY and CDR2 as SVGAGI. The CDR3 contains 15 residues. CDR3 in amino acids: CASRKQGGAYNEQFF. CDR3 nucleotides: TGTGCCAGCAGAAAACAGGGGGGAGCTTACAATGAGCAGTTCTTC.

The chain combines TRBV5-6 with TRBJ2-7; D perhaps matches TRBD1 (6 bases). This CDR3 is built from 16 residues. Per germline, CDR1 SGHDT and CDR2 YYEEEE. V lost 1 base and J lost 0, with 14 bases in between. Written as DNA, the CDR3 is TGTGCCAGCAGCTTGACTTCAGGGGATTTCTCCTACGAGCAGTACTTC. Translating it yields CASSLTSGDFSYEQYF.

This chain uses TRBV6-5 with TRBJ1-1; D is unclear. There are 13 residues in the CDR3. V lost 2 bases to trimming and J lost 7 bases, with 11 bases between them. Germline CDR1 and CDR2: MNHEY and SVGAGI. The CDR3 is CASSYPASGEAFF. The CDR3 coding sequence is TGTGCCAGCAGTTACCCGGCCTCGGGTGAAGCTTTCTTT.

This clone came up once. The chain couples TRBV6-5 to TRBJ1-1, with D maybe TRBD1 (5 bases). Per the germline V gene, CDR1 is MNHEY and CDR2 is SVGAGI. V lost 10 bases to trimming and J lost 4 bases, with 16 bases between them. This CDR3 region has 13 residues. The CDR3 sequence: CATSAGWSTEAFF. Here the CDR3 DNA reads TGTGCCACCAGCGCAGGGTGGAGCACTGAAGCTTTCTTT.

As DNA, the CDR3 is TGTGCCTGGAGTGTACAGGGGATCACTGAAGCTTTCTTT. Protein product: CAWSVQGITEAFF. V gene TRBV30 combines with J gene TRBJ1-1; TRBD1 matches 7 bases. The J segment lost 4 bases and the V segment lost 0 bases, leaving 2 bases of the junction unmatched. This CDR3 comprises 13 residues. Germline V CDR1 and CDR2: GTSNPN, SVGIG (reference sequence).

CDR3 bases: TGTGCCAGCAGCGACGGGAACAATGAGCAGTTCTTC. Its translation: CASSDGNNEQFF. The chain joins TRBV9 to TRBJ2-1; TRBD2 might be the D (5 bases). The CDR3 has 12 residues. Germline V gene sequence: CDR1 SGDLS, CDR2 YYNGEE. V was clipped by 3 bases and J by 5 bases, with 6 bases between them.

The rearrangement uses TRBV2 and TRBJ1-2, with D tentatively TRBD1 (6 bases). CDR3 length equals 16 residues. Germline V gene lookup returns CDR1 SNHLY and CDR2 FYNNEI. V lost 1 base and J 3 bases, leaving 15 bases between the germline ends. The CDR3: CASSEGVRGADYGYTF. The CDR3 DNA reads TGTGCCAGCAGTGAAGGGGTGCGGGGGGCAGACTATGGCTACACCTTC.

This chain uses TRBV4-1 with TRBJ2-1; 12 nucleotides line up with TRBD2. The CDR3 covers 17 residues. Unmatched junction bases numbered 11, after V lost 3 bases and J lost 8 bases. The germline V gene has CDR1 MGHRA and CDR2 YSYEKL. CDR3 residues: CASSQSPSGGVYHEQFF. CDR3 sequence (DNA): TGCGCCAGCAGCCAGTCCCCTAGCGGGGGGGTTTATCATGAGCAGTTCTTC.

This chain uses TRBV6-5 with TRBJ1-1; D is unclear. The CDR3 runs to 15 residues. The V gene lost 0 bases and the J gene lost 5 bases, with 13 bases spanning the gap. The germline CDR1 and CDR2 sequences are MNHEY and SVGAGI. CDR3 in amino acids: CASSYSSPGRTEAFF. In DNA form, the CDR3 reads TGTGCCAGCAGTTACTCGAGCCCCGGGAGGACTGAAGCTTTCTTT.

The CDR3, as DNA: TGTGCCTGGACCCCGGGGCTCTCTGGGGCCAACGTCCTGACTTTC. Protein: CAWTPGLSGANVLTF. This chain connects TRBV30 to TRBJ2-6; D may match TRBD1 or TRBD2 (5 bases each). V lost 4 bases and J lost 0, with 10 bases in between. The CDR3 is 15 residues long. CDR1 and CDR2 (germline): GTSNPN, SVGIG (reference sequence).

This chain links TRBV6-1 with TRBJ1-5; 7 bases are shared with TRBD1. The CDR3 is 14 amino acids. Trimming cost V 2 bases and J 4 bases; bases outside gene matches: 2. From germline, CDR1 is MNHNS and CDR2 SASEGT. CDR3 protein: CASSELQGNQPQHF. The CDR3 coding sequence is TGTGCCAGCAGTGAACTACAGGGGAATCAGCCCCAGCATTTT.

This clone showed up just once. This sequence joins TRBV20-1 and TRBJ2-5, with 7 bases lining up with TRBD1. Germline V gene lookup returns CDR1 DFQATT and CDR2 SNEGSKA (reference sequence). After removal of 4 bases from V and 5 bases from J, the junction contained 10 bases not matched to a gene. The CDR3 extends over 14 amino acids. The CDR3 region has the DNA TGCAGTGCTACTGACGAAACAGGGGCGGAGACCCAGTACTTC. Translated, it gives CSATDETGAETQYF.

This clone was recorded a few times. The rearrangement joins TRBV7-8 to TRBJ1-1; D is ambiguous. Germline values: CDR1 SGHVS, CDR2 FQNEAQ. The length of the CDR3 is 12 residues. Trimming took off 3 bases at V and 5 bases at J, with 7 bases between the two ends. DNA of the CDR3: TGTGCCAGCAGCTTTGAAAGGACTGAAGCTTTCTTT. Protein: CASSFERTEAFF.